The sequence of this TCR beta chain was determined in a study of OX40 agonist ivuxolimab in advanced cancers. Overall study: Patients got intravenous ivuxolimab at 0.01 to 10 mg/kg every 2 weeks. Mean age approximately 59 years, range 23 to 79; roughly 80% male. Notes on the study in general: Fewer expanded clones were found on average in CD4+ than in CD8+ T cells. At 0.1 to 3.0 mg/kg, CD4+ and CD8+ blood T cells expanded clonally by week 6.

Some clones are missing from TCRdb's copy, which holds only in-frame ones; the method was immunoSEQ multiplex PCR. The sample holds some 90,000 clones, about nine tenths seen once. As concerns this clone: Its target is unknown.

The germline CDR1 and CDR2 sequences are MNHEY and SMNVEV (reference sequence). V shed 5 bases and J shed 7 bases, with 17 bases lying between them. The CDR3 sequence is 14 residues long. The material was CD4+ or CD8+ T cells sorted from blood, obtained in a trial of the OX40 agonist ivuxolimab. The chain carries TRBV27 and TRBJ1-1; D unresolved. This receptor was taken from an adult with an advanced solid tumor such as melanoma, head and neck, liver or kidney cancer. For the CDR3, the DNA is TGTGCCAGCAGTGAGTCGGGCTACCTACGTGAAGCTTTCTTT. It codes for CASSESGYLREAFF.